Listed here is a single T cell receptor beta chain. No antigen is known for it. Memory CD4+ cells were the fraction left after CD45RA+ naive selection. The CDR3 runs to 14 residues. Germline V gene lookup returns CDR1 SNHLY and CDR2 FYNNEI. The ends were cut back, 5 bases at V and 13 bases at J, with 18 bases in the middle. These data originate in a study of shared clonotypes between healthy human individuals. Study results and caveats: Clonotypes shared by all four donors outscored non-shared clonotypes in generation probability. Blood was the sole source, and tissue repertoires probably differ. Larger estimated richness was generally seen in naive subsets than in memory subsets.

The assay was immunoSEQ multiplex PCR, and TCRdb's table has in-frame clones only and misses some. The repertoire has some 200,000 clones, roughly 91% of them found once; the top ten carry around 0.072%. The chain links TRBV2 to TRBJ1-6; D unclear. Specimen: naive CD4+ T cells sorted from blood. Documented subset: CD45RA+ positively selected. The TCR originated in a woman younger than 45 in good health. CDR3 region: CASSPQEAPGPLHF. The CDR3, as DNA: TGTGCCAGCAGTCCCCAAGAGGCCCCCGGCCCCCTCCACTTT.